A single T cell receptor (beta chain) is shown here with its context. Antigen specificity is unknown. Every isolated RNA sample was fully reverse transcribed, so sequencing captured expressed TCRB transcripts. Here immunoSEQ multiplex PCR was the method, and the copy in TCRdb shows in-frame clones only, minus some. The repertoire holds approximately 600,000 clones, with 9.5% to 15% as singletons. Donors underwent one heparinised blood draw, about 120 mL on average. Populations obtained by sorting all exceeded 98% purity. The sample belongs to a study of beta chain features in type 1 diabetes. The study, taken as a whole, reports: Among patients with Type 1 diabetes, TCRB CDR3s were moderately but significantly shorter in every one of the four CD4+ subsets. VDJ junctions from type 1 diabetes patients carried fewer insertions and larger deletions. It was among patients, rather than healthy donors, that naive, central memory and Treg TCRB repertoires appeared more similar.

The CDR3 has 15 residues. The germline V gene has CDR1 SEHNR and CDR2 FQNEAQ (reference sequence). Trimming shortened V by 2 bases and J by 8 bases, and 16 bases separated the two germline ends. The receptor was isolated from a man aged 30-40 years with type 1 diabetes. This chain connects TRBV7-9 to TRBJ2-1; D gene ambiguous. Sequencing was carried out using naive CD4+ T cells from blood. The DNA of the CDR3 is TGTGCCAGCAGCTTAAAGGGCCCAGGAATCCATGAGCAGTTCTTC. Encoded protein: CASSLKGPGIHEQFF.